This T cell receptor beta chain was documented in a study of cytomegalovirus exposure and HLA in healthy donors. At the level of the study: One earlier analysis, a look at roughly 180 million T cells, found some 110 million unique TCR beta sequences.

The CDR3 length is 12 residues. Germline V gene sequence: CDR1 SGHVS, CDR2 FQNEAQ. Trimming took 5 bases from V and 1 from J, leaving 5 bases between them. The PCR contained 60 Vbeta and 13 Jbeta primers. TCRdb's table, derived via immunoSEQ multiplex PCR, lists solely in-frame clones and lacks some. The sample lists some 170,000 clones; roughly 76% were seen once. Study-wide results and limits: The study put some 150 TCR beta chains on its list as cytomegalovirus-associated. Per a later analysis, HLA-associated TCR beta chains showed more clonal expansion than other, equally common TCR beta chains.

In the case of this clone: Its antigen remains unidentified.

Every donor was a healthy person donating bone marrow. Material: PBMCs. The J gene is TRBJ2-5, the V gene TRBV7-8; the D is unclear. The sequence derives from a woman aged 45 to 65 in good health and CMV-seronegative. The CDR3 DNA reads as TGTGCCAGCAGCCCTGTCCAAGAGACCCAGTACTTC. Translated, it gives CASSPVQETQYF.